These 32 T cell receptor beta chains were sequenced from one sample in a study of T cell changes during pregnancy in multiple sclerosis. The assay was immunoSEQ multiplex PCR, and TCRdb's table has in-frame clones only and misses some. The table includes around 67,000 clones, roughly 90% detected once. The sequences come from peripheral blood, collected after pregnancy. The origin of the receptors is a female donor in good health, enrolled as a control in a pregnancy study.

The rearrangement links TRBV19 to TRBJ1-1; tentative D call: TRBD1 (5 bases). This CDR3 has 17 residues. The germline V and J ends were trimmed by 5 bases and 0 bases, with 19 bases remaining between them. Per the germline V gene, CDR1 is LNHDA and CDR2 is SQIVND (reference sequence). CDR3 sequence reads: CASSSRTGGALNTEAFF. CDR3 sequence (DNA): TGTGCCAGTAGTTCTAGGACGGGTGGGGCCCTGAACACTGAAGCTTTCTTT.

The V and J genes are TRBV4-2 and TRBJ2-5, with 10 bases lining up with TRBD1. Looked up from germline, CDR1 is LGHNA and CDR2 is YNFKEQ. This CDR3 region has 13 residues. V was pared by 5 bases and J by 5 bases, with 2 bases of the junction left unmatched. The CDR3 nucleotides are TGTGCCAGCAGCAGGGACAGGGGTGAGACCCAGTACTTC. This translates into CASSRDRGETQYF.

This clone occurred once. The V gene is TRBV6-5, the J gene TRBJ1-3; D might be TRBD1 (5 bases). This CDR3 is built from 14 residues. CDR1 and CDR2 from the germline V gene are MNHEY and SVGAGI. Trimming shortened V by 0 bases and J by 7 bases, and 10 bases separated the two germline ends. CDR3 region: CASSYSTVGNTIYF. As DNA, the CDR3 is TGTGCCAGCAGTTACTCGACAGTTGGCAACACCATATATTTT.

The V gene is TRBV7-2, the J gene TRBJ2-1, with TRBD2 matching over 8 bases. Germline V gene lookup returns CDR1 SGHTA and CDR2 FQGNSA. V trimming: 5 bases; J trimming: 4 bases; junction bases outside the gene matches: 7. The CDR3 contains 15 residues. CDR3 amino acids: CASSPGTRRYNEQFF. The CDR3, as DNA: TGTGCCAGCAGCCCCGGGACTAGAAGATACAATGAGCAGTTCTTC.

The chain couples TRBV10-2 to TRBJ2-4; maybe TRBD1 (7 bases). Germline-derived CDR1 and CDR2 are WSHSY and SAAADI. V lost 2 bases and J 3 bases, leaving 14 bases between the germline ends. This CDR3 region has 16 residues. CDR3 loop: CASSEMGGQFKNIQYF. The CDR3 DNA reads TGCGCCAGCAGTGAGATGGGGGGACAGTTCAAAAACATTCAGTACTTC.

V gene TRBV30 combines with J gene TRBJ1-2; D is unclear. Trimming left V 3 bases short and J 5 bases short, with 16 bases between. The CDR3 loop spans 14 amino acids. The germline V gene has CDR1 GTSNPN and CDR2 SVGIG (reference sequence). In DNA form, the CDR3 reads TGTGCCTGGAGGAAACGAGACTCCTCTTATGGCTACACCTTC. Amino acids: CAWRKRDSSYGYTF. The full variable domain, completed using reference TRBV30 and TRBJ1-2, is SQTIHQWPATLVQPVGSPLSLECTVEGTSNPNLYWYRQAAGRGLQLLFYSVGIGQISSEVPQNLSASRPQDRQFILSSKKLLLSDSGFYLCAWRKRDSSYGYTFGSGTRLTVV.

The chain uses TRBV9 and TRBJ1-4; maybe TRBD1 (5 bases). The V gene lost 4 bases and the J gene lost 8 bases, with 18 bases spanning the gap. Germline V gives CDR1 SGDLS, CDR2 YYNGEE. The CDR3 is 15 amino acids. The CDR3 DNA follows: TGTGCCAGCAGCCCCCGCGCAGGGCTAGGGGAAAAACTGTTTTTT. This sequence encodes CASSPRAGLGEKLFF.

J is TRBJ2-5 and V is TRBV27; 9 positions agree with TRBD2. CDR1 and CDR2 (germline): MNHEY, SMNVEV (reference sequence). This CDR3 has 16 residues. The V segment lost 6 bases and the J segment 2 bases; nucleotides outside the gene matches: 10. The CDR3 DNA follows: TGTGCCAGCAGCCGACAGACTAGCGGCGGGCAAGAGACCCAGTACTTC. This codes for CASSRQTSGGQETQYF.

This clone was counted a single time. J is TRBJ2-7 and V is TRBV6-5; a possible D gene is TRBD2 (6 bases). Germline-derived CDR1 and CDR2 are MNHEY and SVGAGI. The V end lost 6 bases, the J end lost 4 bases, and 19 bases lay between the germline ends. The CDR3 has 15 residues. The CDR3 DNA reads as TGTGCCAGCAGCCCCTTGGGCGGAGGGGATTACGAGCAGTACTTC. Its translation: CASSPLGGGDYEQYF.

This clone was detected only a few times. The rearrangement joins TRBV4-1 to TRBJ1-5; 9 nucleotides match TRBD1. CDR1 MGHRA and CDR2 YSYEKL come from the germline V gene. The junction had 9 bases not matched to a gene; V was cut back by 4 bases and J by 8 bases. The CDR3 spans 15 residues. The CDR3 protein is CASSLQGQGREPQHF. Here the CDR3 DNA reads TGCGCCAGCAGCCTCCAGGGACAGGGAAGGGAGCCCCAGCATTTT.

The gene calls are TRBV28 and TRBJ1-5; 7 bases agree with TRBD1. The length of the CDR3 is 16 residues. With V trimmed by 6 bases and J by 3 bases, 11 bases remained unmatched. Germline V gives CDR1 MDHEN, CDR2 SYDVKM. The CDR3 loop reads CASRIAGTVTNQPQHF. In DNA form, the CDR3 reads TGTGCCAGCAGAATCGCCGGGACAGTTACCAATCAGCCCCAGCATTTT. Using reference TRBV28 and TRBJ1-5 for the parts outside the CDR3, the full variable domain is DVKVTQSSRYLVKRTGEKVFLECVQDMDHENMFWYRQDPGLGLRLIYFSYDVKMKEKGDIPEGYSVSREKKERFSLILESASTNQTSMYLCASRIAGTVTNQPQHFGDGTRLSIL.

This clone was recorded once. The gene calls are TRBV27 and TRBJ2-7; possibly TRBD2 for D (6 bases). The CDR3 consists of 14 residues. Germline V CDR1 and CDR2: MNHEY, SMNVEV (reference sequence). Trimming left V 3 bases short and J 2 bases short, with 11 bases between. The chain's CDR3 is CASSFGTETYEQYF. The DNA of the CDR3 is TGTGCCAGCAGTTTTGGGACTGAGACCTACGAGCAGTACTTC.

The chain has TRBV27 and TRBJ1-3, with 9 bases identical to TRBD1. CDR3 length: 16 residues. Per germline, CDR1 MNHEY and CDR2 SMNVEV (reference sequence). Germline trimming cut 5 bases from V and 2 bases from J; bases unmatched to any gene: 7. CDR3 DNA: TGTGCCAGCAGTCCCGGGACAGGGCCCACTGGAAACACCATATATTTT. Translating it yields CASSPGTGPTGNTIYF.

The chain employs TRBV21-1 and TRBJ2-3; the D segment call TRBD2 is taken from the table without a DNA check. TRBV21-1 constitutes a pseudogene. The CDR3 has 15 amino acids. The CDR3 sequence is CASSEKRDVPDTQYF. The CDR3 DNA reads TGTGCCAGCAGCGAGAAGCGGGATGTCCCAGATACGCAGTATTTT.

The chain links TRBV19 to TRBJ2-7; 11 bases align to TRBD2. J was trimmed by 7 bases and V by 5 bases; bases with no gene match: 7. The germline V gene has CDR1 LNHDA and CDR2 SQIVND (reference sequence). The CDR3 is 14 amino acids. This CDR3 reads CASSELLAGVEQYF. The CDR3 nucleotides read TGTGCCAGTAGTGAGCTACTAGCGGGGGTTGAGCAGTACTTC.

CDR3 DNA: TGCGCCAGCAGCCAATCAGGGGGCGGATCTGGGGCCAACGTCCTGACTTTC. This sequence encodes CASSQSGGGSGANVLTF. The V gene is TRBV4-3, the J gene TRBJ2-6; 8 bases fit TRBD1. The CDR3 is 17 amino acids. Germline assignment: CDR1 LGHNA and CDR2 YSLEER. Trimming took 2 bases from V and 1 from J; bases not matched to a gene: 4.

The CDR3 DNA follows: TGTGCCAGCAGCTTGGAACAGGGAAGGTATGGCTACACCTTC. It yields the protein CASSLEQGRYGYTF. The chain links TRBV5-6 to TRBJ1-2; TRBD1 might be the D (6 bases). The V gene lost 0 bases and the J gene lost 5 bases, with 11 bases spanning the gap. The length of the CDR3 is 14 residues. CDR1 and CDR2 from the germline V gene are SGHDT and YYEEEE.

This clone appeared a single time. The rearrangement joins TRBV6-6 to TRBJ2-2; D ambiguous. V was pared by 5 bases and J by 6 bases, with 10 bases between. This CDR3 contains 13 residues. Germline assignment: CDR1 MNHNY and CDR2 SVGAGI (reference sequence). The CDR3 DNA reads as TGTGCCAGCAGTCTCCAGTTTCCCGGGGAGCTGTTTTTT. It translates to CASSLQFPGELFF.

The chain combines TRBV7-2 with TRBJ1-1; weak D call: TRBD1 (6 bases). V gave up 3 bases and J gave up 5 bases, with 13 bases separating them. The V gene's germline CDR1 is SGHTA and CDR2 FQGNSA. This CDR3 region has 14 residues. CDR3 in amino acids: CASSFQGLGTEAFF. In DNA form, the CDR3 reads TGTGCCAGCAGCTTCCAGGGGCTGGGGACTGAAGCTTTCTTT.

The J gene is TRBJ2-2, the V gene TRBV4-3; 15 positions agree with TRBD2. The ends lost 2 bases at V and 6 bases at J; junction bases unmatched: 4. CDR1 and CDR2 from the germline V gene are LGHNA and YSLEER. The CDR3 extends over 17 amino acids. The CDR3 reads CASSQSGLAGGAGELFF. As DNA, the CDR3 is TGCGCCAGCAGCCAATCGGGACTAGCGGGGGGAGCCGGGGAGCTGTTTTTT.

The chain couples TRBV27 to TRBJ1-1; D may be TRBD1 (5 bases). Germline loops: CDR1 MNHEY, CDR2 SMNVEV (reference sequence). The CDR3 has 15 amino acids. The V gene lost 6 bases and the J gene lost 1 base, with 15 bases spanning the gap. CDR3 DNA: TGTGCCAGCAGCCGACGGACACTTCCGAACACTGAAGCTTTCTTT. It translates to CASSRRTLPNTEAFF.

The chain uses TRBV7-2 and TRBJ1-5; D remains ambiguous. CDR3 length: 14 residues. V lost 1 base, J lost 4 bases, and 8 bases lay in between. Germline assignment: CDR1 SGHTA and CDR2 FQGNSA. In DNA form, the CDR3 reads TGTGCCAGCAGCTTAGTTTACGGGAATCAGCCCCAGCATTTT. Amino acid sequence: CASSLVYGNQPQHF. Combining the CDR3 with reference TRBV7-2 and TRBJ1-5 gives the whole variable domain GAGVSQSPSNKVTEKGKDVELRCDPISGHTALYWYRQSLGQGLEFLIYFQGNSAPDKSGLPSDRFSAERTGGSVSTLTIQRTQQEDSAVYLCASSLVYGNQPQHFGDGTRLSIL.

The V call is TRBV5-4, the J call TRBJ2-3; 14 positions match TRBD2. V gave up 5 bases and J gave up 4 bases; unmatched junction bases: 9. Germline loops: CDR1 SGHNT, CDR2 YYREEE (reference sequence). The CDR3 is made up of 17 amino acids. CDR3 in DNA: TGTGCCAGCAGTTCACCGACTAGCGGGGGGGCCCCAGATACGCAGTATTTT. Protein sequence: CASSSPTSGGAPDTQYF.

The chain couples TRBV7-9 to TRBJ2-7, with TRBD2 identical over 9 bases. CDR1 is SEHNR, CDR2 FQNEAQ, per germline (reference sequence). The CDR3 totals 15 residues. J gave up 2 bases and V 5 bases, and 7 bases lay outside the gene matches. The DNA for the CDR3 is TGTGCCAGCAGCCATCCCGCGGGAGGGACCTACGAGCAGTACTTC. Translated: CASSHPAGGTYEQYF.

The chain links TRBV5-1 to TRBJ2-3, with 8 bases identical to TRBD2. CDR1 is SGHRS and CDR2 is YFSETQ in the germline V gene. The CDR3 runs 17 residues. The ends lost 4 bases at V and 3 bases at J; junction bases unmatched: 13. The CDR3 sequence: CASSAEPGGPNTDTQYF. CDR3 in DNA: TGCGCCAGCAGCGCCGAGCCGGGGGGGCCCAATACAGATACGCAGTATTTT.

This clone was seen a handful of times. The genes are TRBV30 and TRBJ1-1, with D possibly matching TRBD1 (5 bases). The CDR3 has 13 residues. V lost 7 bases to trimming and J lost 0 bases, with 12 bases between them. Germline V gene sequence: CDR1 GTSNPN, CDR2 SVGIG (reference sequence). The CDR3 protein is CASSRGMNTEAFF. CDR3 coding DNA: TGTGCCTCCTCGCGGGGCATGAACACTGAAGCTTTCTTT.

The chain recombines TRBV19 with TRBJ1-2, with D maybe TRBD1 (6 bases). Germline V lookup: CDR1 LNHDA, CDR2 SQIVND (reference sequence). The germline V and J ends were trimmed by 4 bases and 5 bases, with 14 bases remaining between them. This CDR3 comprises 14 residues. CDR3 in amino acids: CASSTRTASYGYTF. The CDR3 nucleotides read TGTGCCAGTAGTACGCGGACAGCGTCTTATGGCTACACCTTC. Based on the CDR3 plus reference TRBV19 and TRBJ1-2, the full variable domain is DGGITQSPKYLFRKEGQNVTLSCEQNLNHDAMYWYRQDPGQGLRLIYYSQIVNDFQKGDIAEGYSVSREKKESFPLTVTSAQKNPTAFYLCASSTRTASYGYTFGSGTRLTVV.

This chain connects TRBV27 to TRBJ2-7; a possible D gene is TRBD1 (6 bases). CDR1 MNHEY and CDR2 SMNVEV come from the germline V gene (reference sequence). This CDR3 is 14 amino acids long. The V and J ends lost 7 bases and 3 bases respectively, with 16 bases between them. CDR3 region: CASNPHGQYYEQYF. The CDR3 coding sequence is TGTGCCAGCAACCCCCACGGACAGTACTACGAGCAGTACTTC.

This clone was observed a single time. The chain carries TRBV7-8 and TRBJ2-7; maybe TRBD2 (6 bases). Trimming took 1 base from V and 0 from J, leaving 10 bases between them. CDR1 is SGHVS and CDR2 is FQNEAQ in the germline V gene. This CDR3 spans 15 amino acids. In DNA form, the CDR3 reads TGTGCCAGCAGCTTAGGGGCGGGAAGCTCCTACGAGCAGTACTTC. It encodes CASSLGAGSSYEQYF.

The J gene is TRBJ2-1, the V gene TRBV4-1, with TRBD2 matching over 10 bases. The V gene's germline CDR1 is MGHRA and CDR2 YSYEKL. Germline trimming cut 3 bases from V and 8 bases from J; bases unmatched to any gene: 10. This CDR3 is built from 16 residues. CDR3 loop: CASSHYAGLAIYEQFF. The CDR3 DNA reads as TGCGCCAGCAGCCATTACGCGGGACTAGCGATATATGAGCAGTTCTTC.

This chain joins TRBV7-8 and TRBJ2-1; TRBD1 matches 7 bases. V shed 2 bases and J 5 bases; nucleotides not matched to a gene: 6. There are 15 residues in the CDR3. Germline V gene sequence: CDR1 SGHVS, CDR2 FQNEAQ. CDR3 DNA: TGTGCCAGCAGCTTAAGTTTCGGACAGGACAATGAGCAGTTCTTC. It specifies CASSLSFGQDNEQFF.

J is TRBJ2-5 and V is TRBV30, with 8 nucleotides matching TRBD2. CDR3 length equals 15 residues. V lost 5 bases, J lost 5 bases, and 13 bases stayed unmatched. Looked up from germline, CDR1 is GTSNPN and CDR2 is SVGIG (reference sequence). This CDR3 is CAWDGTSQPEETQYF. The CDR3 DNA reads TGTGCCTGGGACGGGACTAGTCAACCCGAGGAGACCCAGTACTTC.